This TCR beta chain was captured in a study of cytomegalovirus exposure and HLA in healthy donors. A remark on this clone: Its antigen is unknown.

This PCR relied on a set of 60 Vbeta primers and 13 Jbeta primers. Data came from immunoSEQ multiplex PCR; TCRdb stores just in-frame clones and leaves some out. The sample lists approximately 110,000 clones, approximately 14% seen once, with roughly 0.89% in the top ten. Findings and caveats of the study: Published work reported that the classifier diagnosed cytomegalovirus status with high specificity and sensitivity. Roughly uniform sequencing depth across donors was assumed, possibly incorrectly.

The length of the CDR3 is 17 residues. J was trimmed by 5 bases and V by 1 base; bases with no gene match: 10. Germline CDR1 is SGHNT and CDR2 is YYREEE (reference sequence). The TCR originated in a female donor in good health and CMV-seronegative. The sample taken for sequencing was PBMCs. This sequence joins TRBV5-4 and TRBJ2-5; 11 positions agree with TRBD2. The CDR3 DNA sequence: TGTGCCAGCAGCTTGCACCTAACTAGCGGGAGAAGGGAGACCCAGTACTTC. It translates to CASSLHLTSGRRETQYF. Complete variable domain (other parts from reference TRBV5-4 and TRBJ2-5): ETGVTQSPTHLIKTRGQQVTLRCSSQSGHNTVSWYQQALGQGPQFIFQYYREEENGRGNFPPRFSGLQFPNYSSELNVNALELDDSALYLCASSLHLTSGRRETQYFGPGTRLLVL.